This TCR beta chain was observed in a study of T cell repertoires in cytomegalovirus infection. Study-level results: The study found HLA-C-restricted CMV-specific TCR beta clonotypes dominating the ex vivo response.

Via MiXCR, TCRdb re-called the reads, giving one row per CDR3 protein. The table records fewer than 700,000 distinct CDR3 sequences, approximately 25% of them present only once. With respect to this clonotype: The antigen is not known.

The sequenced sample was CD8+ T cells from PBMCs. The clonotype originates from a human donor in good health (CMV status not recorded). Some clones in this sample may be carry-over from other donors' samples.

The CDR3 DNA follows: TGCGCCAGCAGCAGGGGACTAGCGGGGTCGAGCTCCTACAATGAGCAGTTCTTC. Translated: CASSRGLAGSSSYNEQFF. The rearrangement uses TRBV4-1 and TRBJ2-1; 13 bases map to TRBD2. The ends lost 5 bases at V and 0 bases at J; junction bases unmatched: 7. Germline CDR1 is MGHRA and CDR2 is YSYEKL. The CDR3 sequence is 18 residues long.